This T cell receptor (beta chain) was documented in a study of control samples from healthy donors and cancer patients. The ends were cut back, 2 bases at V and 8 bases at J, with 13 bases in the middle. Germline CDR1 reads GTSNPN; CDR2 reads SVGIG (reference sequence). This CDR3 spans 13 amino acids. Profiling relied on immunoSEQ multiplex PCR, and the TCRdb table lists in-frame clones only, not all of them. The profile covers more than 50,000 clones, with roughly 95% appearing a single time and approximately 0.99% taken by the ten largest. Sample: blood. The chain recombines TRBV30 with TRBJ1-5, with D perhaps TRBD1 (5 bases). This clonotype was obtained from a woman in her late teens or twenties in good health. The CDR3 loop reads CAWSRREGEPQHF. The CDR3 DNA sequence: TGTGCCTGGAGTAGAAGGGAAGGGGAGCCCCAGCATTTT.